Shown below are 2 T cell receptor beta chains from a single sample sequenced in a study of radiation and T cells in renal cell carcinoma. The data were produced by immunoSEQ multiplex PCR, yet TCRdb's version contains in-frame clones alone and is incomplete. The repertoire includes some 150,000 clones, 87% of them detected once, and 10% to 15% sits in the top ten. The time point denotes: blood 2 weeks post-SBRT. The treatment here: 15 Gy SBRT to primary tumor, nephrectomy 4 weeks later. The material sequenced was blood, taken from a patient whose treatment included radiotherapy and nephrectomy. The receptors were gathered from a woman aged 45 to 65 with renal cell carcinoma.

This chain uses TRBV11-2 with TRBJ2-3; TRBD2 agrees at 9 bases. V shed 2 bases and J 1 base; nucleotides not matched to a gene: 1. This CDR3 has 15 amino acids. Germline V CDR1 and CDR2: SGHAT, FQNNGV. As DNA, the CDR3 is TGTGCCAGCAGCTTATTAGCGGGGGGCACAGATACGCAGTATTTT. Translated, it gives CASSLLAGGTDTQYF.

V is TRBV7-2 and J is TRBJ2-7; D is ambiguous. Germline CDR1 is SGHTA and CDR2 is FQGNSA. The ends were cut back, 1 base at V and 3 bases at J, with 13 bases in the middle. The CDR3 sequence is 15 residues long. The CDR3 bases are TGTGCCAGCAGCTTAGGCAGCCATTCCGACTACGAGCAGTACTTC. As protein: CASSLGSHSDYEQYF.